This T cell receptor (beta chain) originates from a study of identical twins. This clonotype was observed many times. Its target is not known. The V end lost 3 bases, the J end lost 0 bases, and 18 bases lay between the germline ends. The CDR3 sequence is 17 residues long. Germline V gives CDR1 SGDLS, CDR2 YYNGEE. TCRdb re-derived calls from the 5' RACE reads in MiXCR, one entry per CDR3 protein. There are about 220,000 distinct CDR3 sequences in the sample; around 6.5% occur only once, and more than 14% lies in the top ten. Study-level results: Clonotypes of the beta chain that were abundant in cord blood carried fewer insertions (memory repertoires showed none).

This sample was shared with a second study, whose subject was T cells expressing NK-cell markers. That paper notes: Seven donors tested HCMV-seropositive and one tested seronegative among the eight sequenced. An anti-gamma-delta TCR antibody was added in several experiments. It restricted sorting to alpha-beta TCR-expressing T cells. The study found these clonotypes also leading the CD3+CD56-NKG2C+ fraction in a few donors.

The sequencing sample was made of CD8+ T cells sorted from blood. The chain is built from TRBV9 and TRBJ1-2, with a possible D match to TRBD1 (5 bases). The clonotype originates from a woman between 18 and 29 years old in good health. The CDR3 nucleotides are TGTGCCAGCAGCGAGAACCCGCAGGGAGCCTCTAACTATGGCTACACCTTC. Translated, it gives CASSENPQGASNYGYTF.